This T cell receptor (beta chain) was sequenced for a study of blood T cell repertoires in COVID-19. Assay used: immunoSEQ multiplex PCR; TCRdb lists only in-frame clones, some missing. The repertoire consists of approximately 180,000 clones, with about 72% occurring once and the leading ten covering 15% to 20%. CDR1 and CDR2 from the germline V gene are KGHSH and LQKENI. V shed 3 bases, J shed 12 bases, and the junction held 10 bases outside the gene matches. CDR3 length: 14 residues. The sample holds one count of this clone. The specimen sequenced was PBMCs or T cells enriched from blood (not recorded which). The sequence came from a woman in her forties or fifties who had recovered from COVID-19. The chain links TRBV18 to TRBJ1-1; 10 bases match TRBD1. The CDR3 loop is CASSPADRGIDPFF. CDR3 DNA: TGTGCCAGCTCACCCGCGGACAGGGGGATCGATCCTTTCTTT.